Listed here is a single TCR beta chain. Its antigen is undetermined. The CDR3 does not end in the conserved phenylalanine or tryptophan, so this is likely a read error. V shed 1 base and J 1 base; nucleotides not matched to a gene: 2. The CDR3 spans 16 residues. CDR1 LGHNA and CDR2 YNFKEQ come from the germline V gene. The data were obtained in a study of T cell repertoires in cytomegalovirus infection. In the study overall: TCR beta signatures that were public indicated CMV infection and matching HLA type. Findings and limits, study-wide: Cumulative frequency of public TCR beta families picked out carriers of CMV plus the relevant HLA. Predominance within the ex vivo response was attributable to HLA-C-restricted CMV-specific TCR beta clonotypes.

TCRdb redid the calling of the reads with MiXCR, one entry per CDR3 protein. The table records 500,000 to 600,000 distinct CDR3 sequences, 16% of them present only once. This receptor was obtained from a human donor in good health (CMV status not recorded). Some clones in this sample may be carry-over from other donors' samples. The material sequenced was CD8+ T cells from PBMCs. The chain combines TRBV4-2 with TRBJ2-1; 9 nucleotides line up with TRBD2. The DNA of the CDR3 is TGTGCCAGCAGCCAAGCGCTAGCGGGGTCCTACAATGAGCAGTTCTTA. This translates into CASSQALAGSYNEQFL.